This T cell receptor (beta chain) was retrieved from a study of blood T cell repertoires in COVID-19. The table came from immunoSEQ multiplex PCR; TCRdb's copy has only in-frame clones and leaves some out. This table holds about 160,000 clones, about 87% found once. Germline loops: CDR1 SGHDN, CDR2 FVKESK. The CDR3 totals 15 residues. Deletions cut 1 base from V and 8 bases from J, with 12 bases between. The receptor was isolated from a woman aged 70 to 79 with COVID-19, enrolled during active disease. V and J are TRBV14 and TRBJ1-6; possibly TRBD1 for D (6 bases). Sequencing was performed on peripheral blood. CDR3 DNA sequence: TGTGCCAGCAGCCAAGTGGGGGGGCAGTATTCACCCCTCCACTTT. The encoded protein is CASSQVGGQYSPLHF.